The 12 T cell receptor beta chains below come from one sample, sequenced in a study of blood T cell repertoires in COVID-19. The data were produced by immunoSEQ multiplex PCR, yet TCRdb's version contains in-frame clones alone and is incomplete. The sample has more than 150,000 clones, approximately 82% seen once. The sample comprised PBMCs or T cells enriched from blood (not recorded which). The receptors shown here come from a woman aged 45-59 years who had recovered from COVID-19.

The CDR3 here is CASSLDSNIAYEQYF. The CDR3 coding sequence is TGTGCCAGCAGTCTAGACAGTAACATAGCCTACGAGCAGTACTTC. The V gene is TRBV27, the J gene TRBJ2-7; D is possibly TRBD1 (5 bases). This CDR3 is built from 15 residues. Germline lookup yields CDR1 MNHEY and CDR2 SMNVEV (reference sequence). Trimming removed 5 bases from V and 2 bases from J, with 16 bases in between.

The chain carries TRBV2 and TRBJ1-1; TRBD1 is a possible D gene (6 bases). Germline V gives CDR1 SNHLY, CDR2 FYNNEI. The CDR3 runs to 13 residues. The germline V and J ends were trimmed by 7 bases and 2 bases, with 11 bases remaining between them. DNA of the CDR3: TGTGCCAGCAACAGGGATTTTAACACTGAAGCTTTCTTT. The encoded protein is CASNRDFNTEAFF.

The chain carries TRBV9 and TRBJ1-4; TRBD1 matches at 7 bases. Losses at the gene ends were 3 bases for V and 8 bases for J; bases not matched to a gene: 4. The CDR3 is 13 amino acids. Germline V gene data show CDR1 as SGDLS and CDR2 as YYNGEE. The CDR3 sequence: CASSAGTAEKLFF. The DNA for the CDR3 is TGTGCCAGCAGCGCCGGGACAGCAGAAAAACTGTTTTTT.

The chain recombines TRBV5-1 with TRBJ2-1; 9 bases are shared with TRBD1. This CDR3 has 15 amino acids. The J segment lost 7 bases and the V segment lost 4 bases, leaving 9 bases of the junction unmatched. Germline values: CDR1 SGHRS, CDR2 YFSETQ. Here the CDR3 DNA reads TGCGCCAGCAGCACTAGGACAGGGGCCATAAATGAGCAGTTCTTC. It yields the protein CASSTRTGAINEQFF.

The V call is TRBV24-1, the J call TRBJ2-1, with D tentatively TRBD2 (5 bases). The CDR3 spans 18 residues. Per the germline V gene, CDR1 is KGHDR and CDR2 is SFDVKD. V lost 6 bases and J lost 1, with 21 bases in between. The CDR3 sequence: CATSSRPGIFSSYNEQFF. The CDR3, as DNA: TGTGCCACCAGTTCCCGACCCGGGATCTTTTCTTCCTACAATGAGCAGTTCTTC.

The gene calls are TRBV12-5 and TRBJ2-2, with D perhaps matching TRBD1 (5 bases). V dropped 2 bases and J dropped 8 bases, with 12 bases sitting between them. The germline CDR1 and CDR2 sequences are LGHNT and FRNRAP. The CDR3 is 14 amino acids. The CDR3 nucleotides read TGTGCTAGTGGTTTGTCAGTTAGGGGAGGGGAGCTGTTTTTT. This sequence encodes CASGLSVRGGELFF.

This clone was found many times. The chain employs TRBV11-2 and TRBJ2-2; TRBD2 matches 7 bases. The length of the CDR3 is 17 residues. The germline gives CDR1 SGHAT, CDR2 FQNNGV. Unmatched junction bases numbered 14, after V lost 6 bases and J lost 4 bases. The CDR3 region has the DNA TGTGCCAGCAGGTCTCACGCGGGAGCGAACCCCACCGGGGAGCTGTTTTTT. As protein: CASRSHAGANPTGELFF. The variable domain in full, completed from reference TRBV11-2 and TRBJ2-2, reads EAGVAQSPRYKIIEKRQSVAFWCNPISGHATLYWYQQILGQGPKLLIQFQNNGVVDDSQLPKDRFSAERLKGVDSTLKIQPAKLEDSAVYLCASRSHAGANPTGELFFGEGSRLTVL.

The chain recombines TRBV6-5 with TRBJ1-1; TRBD1 agrees at 8 bases. This CDR3 is 14 amino acids long. The germline V gene has CDR1 MNHEY and CDR2 SVGAGI. The V gene end was trimmed by 4 bases and the J gene end by 1 base; junction bases not matched to a gene: 2. CDR3 sequence: CASSLTGGNTEAFF. The DNA for the CDR3 is TGTGCCAGCAGTTTAACAGGGGGGAACACTGAAGCTTTCTTT.

The chain combines TRBV15 with TRBJ1-2, with 8 positions matching TRBD1. The CDR3 is made up of 12 amino acids. CDR1 is LNHNV, CDR2 YYDKDF, per germline (reference sequence). The J segment lost 7 bases and the V segment lost 4 bases, leaving 2 bases of the junction unmatched. The CDR3 here is CATSKGQAGYTF. The CDR3 nucleotides read TGTGCCACCAGCAAGGGACAGGCTGGCTACACCTTC.

This rearrangement joins TRBV15 to TRBJ2-4; no clear D. The CDR3 runs 14 residues. V lost 1 base and J lost 2, with 6 bases in between. Germline CDR1 and CDR2: LNHNV and YYDKDF (reference sequence). CDR3 in DNA: TGTGCCACCAGCAGAGGTCCCTCCAAAAACATTCAGTACTTC. Residues: CATSRGPSKNIQYF.

The gene calls are TRBV7-2 and TRBJ2-7; a weak D match, TRBD2 (6 bases). Deletions cut 2 bases from V and 3 bases from J, with 14 bases between. The germline CDR1 and CDR2 sequences are SGHTA and FQGNSA. There are 15 residues in the CDR3. CDR3 nucleotides: TGTGCCAGCAGCTTAAGGAGGGGAAAGGGCTACGAGCAGTACTTC. Its translation: CASSLRRGKGYEQYF.

The gene calls are TRBV3-1 (or the pseudogene TRBV3-2) and TRBJ1-1; a weak D match, TRBD1 (6 bases). Germline CDR1 reads LGHDT; CDR2 reads YNNKEL (reference sequence). Trimming took 11 bases from V and 2 from J, leaving 15 bases between them. The CDR3 is 13 residues long. Here the CDR3 DNA reads TGTGCCTCGCAACTACAGGGCAACACTGAAGCTTTCTTT. Encoded protein: CASQLQGNTEAFF.